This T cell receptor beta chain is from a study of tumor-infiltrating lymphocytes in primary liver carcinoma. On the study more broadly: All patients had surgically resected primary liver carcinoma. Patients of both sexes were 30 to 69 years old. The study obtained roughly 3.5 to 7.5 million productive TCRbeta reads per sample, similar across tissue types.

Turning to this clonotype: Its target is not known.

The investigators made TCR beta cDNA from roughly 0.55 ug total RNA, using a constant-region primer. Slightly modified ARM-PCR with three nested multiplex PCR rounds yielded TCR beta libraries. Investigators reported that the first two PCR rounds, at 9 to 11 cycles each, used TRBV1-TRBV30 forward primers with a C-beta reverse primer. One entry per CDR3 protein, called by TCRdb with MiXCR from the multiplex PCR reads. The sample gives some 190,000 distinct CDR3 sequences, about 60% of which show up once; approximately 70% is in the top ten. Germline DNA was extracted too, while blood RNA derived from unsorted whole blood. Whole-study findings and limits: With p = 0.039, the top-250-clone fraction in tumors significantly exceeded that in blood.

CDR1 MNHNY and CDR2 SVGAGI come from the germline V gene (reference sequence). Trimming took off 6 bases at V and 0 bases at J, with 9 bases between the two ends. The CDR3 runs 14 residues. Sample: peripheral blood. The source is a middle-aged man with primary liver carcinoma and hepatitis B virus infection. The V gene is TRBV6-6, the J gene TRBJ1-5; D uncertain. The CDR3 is CASRRENSNQPQHF. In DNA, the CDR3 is TGTGCCAGCAGACGGGAGAATAGCAATCAGCCCCAGCATTTT.